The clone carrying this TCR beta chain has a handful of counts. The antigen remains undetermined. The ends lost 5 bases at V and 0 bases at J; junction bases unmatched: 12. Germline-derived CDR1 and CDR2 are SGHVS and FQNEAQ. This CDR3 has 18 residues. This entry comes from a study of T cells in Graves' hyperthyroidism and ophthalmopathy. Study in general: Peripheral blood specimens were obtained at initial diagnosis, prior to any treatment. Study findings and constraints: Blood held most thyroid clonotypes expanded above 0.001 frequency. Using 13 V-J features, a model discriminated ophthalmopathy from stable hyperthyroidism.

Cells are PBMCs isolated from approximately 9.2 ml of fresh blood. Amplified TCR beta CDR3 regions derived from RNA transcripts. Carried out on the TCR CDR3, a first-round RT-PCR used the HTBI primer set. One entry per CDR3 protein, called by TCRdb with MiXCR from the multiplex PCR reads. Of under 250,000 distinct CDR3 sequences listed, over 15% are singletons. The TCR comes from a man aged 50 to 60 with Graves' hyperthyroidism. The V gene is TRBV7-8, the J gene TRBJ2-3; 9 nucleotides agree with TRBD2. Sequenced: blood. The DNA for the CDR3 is TGTGCCAGCAGCCATTCTAGGGCTAGCGGGACTAGCACAGATACGCAGTATTTT. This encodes CASSHSRASGTSTDTQYF.